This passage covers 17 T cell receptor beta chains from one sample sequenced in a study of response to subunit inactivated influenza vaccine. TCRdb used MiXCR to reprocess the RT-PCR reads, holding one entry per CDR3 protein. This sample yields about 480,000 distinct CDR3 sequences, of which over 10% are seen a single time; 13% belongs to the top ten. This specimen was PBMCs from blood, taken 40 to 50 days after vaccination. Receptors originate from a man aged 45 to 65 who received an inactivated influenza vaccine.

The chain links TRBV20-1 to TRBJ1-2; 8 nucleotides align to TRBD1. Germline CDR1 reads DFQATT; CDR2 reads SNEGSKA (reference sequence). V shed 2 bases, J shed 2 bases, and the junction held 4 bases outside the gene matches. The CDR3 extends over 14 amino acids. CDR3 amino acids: CSARTRTGNYGYTF. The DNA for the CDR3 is TGCAGTGCTAGAACCCGGACAGGGAACTATGGCTACACCTTC.

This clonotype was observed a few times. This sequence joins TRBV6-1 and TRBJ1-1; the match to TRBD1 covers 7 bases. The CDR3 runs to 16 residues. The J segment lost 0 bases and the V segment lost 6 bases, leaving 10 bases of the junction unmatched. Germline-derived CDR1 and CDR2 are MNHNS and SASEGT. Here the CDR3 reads CASRARTGHMNTEAFF. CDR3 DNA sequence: TGTGCCAGCAGAGCCCGGACAGGCCACATGAACACTGAAGCTTTCTTT.

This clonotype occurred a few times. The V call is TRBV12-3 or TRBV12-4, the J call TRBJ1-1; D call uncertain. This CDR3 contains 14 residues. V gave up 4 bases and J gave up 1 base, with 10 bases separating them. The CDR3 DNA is TGTGCCAGCAGTTCGACAAACGGGAACACTGAAGCTTTCTTT. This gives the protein CASSSTNGNTEAFF.

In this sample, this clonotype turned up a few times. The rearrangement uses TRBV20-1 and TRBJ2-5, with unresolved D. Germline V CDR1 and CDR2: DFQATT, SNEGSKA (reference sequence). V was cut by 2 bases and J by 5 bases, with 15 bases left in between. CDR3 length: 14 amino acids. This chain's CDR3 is CSARSTQRHETQYF. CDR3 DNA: TGCAGTGCTAGATCGACTCAAAGACATGAGACCCAGTACTTC.

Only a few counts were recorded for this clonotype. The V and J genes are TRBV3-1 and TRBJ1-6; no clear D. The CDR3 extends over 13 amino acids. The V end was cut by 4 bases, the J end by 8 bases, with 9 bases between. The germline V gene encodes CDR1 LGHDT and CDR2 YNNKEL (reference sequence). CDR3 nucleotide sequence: TGTGCCAGCAGCCGGACGACCGATTCACCCCTCCACTTT. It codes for CASSRTTDSPLHF.

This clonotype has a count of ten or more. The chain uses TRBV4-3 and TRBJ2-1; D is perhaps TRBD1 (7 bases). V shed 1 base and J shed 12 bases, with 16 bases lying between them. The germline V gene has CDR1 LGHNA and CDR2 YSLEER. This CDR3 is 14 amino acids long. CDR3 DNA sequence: TGCGCCAGCAGCCAAGGACAGGGCGGGGATGCGCAGTTCTTC. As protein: CASSQGQGGDAQFF.

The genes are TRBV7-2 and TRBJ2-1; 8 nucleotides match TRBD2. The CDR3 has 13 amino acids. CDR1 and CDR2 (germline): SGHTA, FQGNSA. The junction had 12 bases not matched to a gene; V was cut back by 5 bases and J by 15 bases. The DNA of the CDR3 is TGTGCCAGCAGCCCCCAAGCGGGAGCTAAGGGGTTCTTC. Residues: CASSPQAGAKGFF.

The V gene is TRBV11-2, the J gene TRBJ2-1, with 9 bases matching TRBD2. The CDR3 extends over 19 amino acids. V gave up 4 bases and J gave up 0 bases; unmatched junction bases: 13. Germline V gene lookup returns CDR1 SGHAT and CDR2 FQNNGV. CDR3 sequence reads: CASSSRRTSAQSSYNEQFF. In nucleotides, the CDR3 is TGTGCCAGCAGCTCACGGCGGACTAGCGCGCAGAGCTCCTACAATGAGCAGTTCTTC.

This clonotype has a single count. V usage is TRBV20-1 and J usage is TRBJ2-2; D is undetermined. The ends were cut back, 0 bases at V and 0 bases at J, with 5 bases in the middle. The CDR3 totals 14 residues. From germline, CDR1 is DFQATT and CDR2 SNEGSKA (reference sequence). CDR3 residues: CSARDETNTGELFF. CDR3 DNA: TGCAGTGCTAGAGACGAAACGAACACCGGGGAGCTGTTTTTT.

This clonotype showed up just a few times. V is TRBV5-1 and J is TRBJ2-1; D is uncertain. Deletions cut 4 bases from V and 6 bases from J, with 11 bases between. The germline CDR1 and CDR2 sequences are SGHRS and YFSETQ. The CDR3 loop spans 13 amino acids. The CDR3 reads CASSMTAANEQFF. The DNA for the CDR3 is TGCGCCAGCAGCATGACTGCCGCCAATGAGCAGTTCTTC.

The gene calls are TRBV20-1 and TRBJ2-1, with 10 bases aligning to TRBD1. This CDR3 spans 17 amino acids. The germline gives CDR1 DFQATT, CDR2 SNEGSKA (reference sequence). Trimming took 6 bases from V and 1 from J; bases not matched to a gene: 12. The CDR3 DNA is TGCAGTGCCAAGACAGGGGGCGGAGGTCTATCCTACAATGAGCAGTTCTTC. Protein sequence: CSAKTGGGGLSYNEQFF.

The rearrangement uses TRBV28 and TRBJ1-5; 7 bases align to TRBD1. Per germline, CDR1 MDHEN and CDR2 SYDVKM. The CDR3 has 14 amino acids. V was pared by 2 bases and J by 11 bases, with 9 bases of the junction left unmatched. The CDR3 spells CASSLPRTQGAQHF. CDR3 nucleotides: TGTGCCAGCAGTTTACCGAGGACCCAGGGGGCCCAGCATTTT.

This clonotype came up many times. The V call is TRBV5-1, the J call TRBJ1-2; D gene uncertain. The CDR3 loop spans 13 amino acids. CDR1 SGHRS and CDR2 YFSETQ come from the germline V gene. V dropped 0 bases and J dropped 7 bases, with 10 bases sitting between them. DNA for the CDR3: TGCGCCAGCAGCTTGGACAGACAAGCTGGCTACACCTTC. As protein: CASSLDRQAGYTF.

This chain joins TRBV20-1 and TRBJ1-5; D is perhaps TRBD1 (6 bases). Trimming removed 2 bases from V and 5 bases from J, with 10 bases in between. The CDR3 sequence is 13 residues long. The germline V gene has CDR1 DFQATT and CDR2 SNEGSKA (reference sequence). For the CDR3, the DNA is TGCAGTGCTAGACAGGGGTACGATCAGCCCCAGCATTTT. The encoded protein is CSARQGYDQPQHF.

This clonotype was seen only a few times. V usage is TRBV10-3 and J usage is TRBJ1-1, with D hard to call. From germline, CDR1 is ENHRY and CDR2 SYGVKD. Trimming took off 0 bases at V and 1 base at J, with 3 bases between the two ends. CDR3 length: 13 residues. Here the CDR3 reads CAISESGNTEAFF. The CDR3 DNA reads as TGTGCCATCAGTGAGTCTGGGAACACTGAAGCTTTCTTT.

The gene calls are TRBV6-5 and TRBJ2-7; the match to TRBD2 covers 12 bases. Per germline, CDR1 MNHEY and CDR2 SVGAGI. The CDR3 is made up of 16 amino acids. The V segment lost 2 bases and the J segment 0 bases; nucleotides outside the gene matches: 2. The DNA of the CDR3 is TGTGCCAGCAGTTACGCTAGCGGGAGGGCCTCCTACGAGCAGTACTTC. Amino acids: CASSYASGRASYEQYF.

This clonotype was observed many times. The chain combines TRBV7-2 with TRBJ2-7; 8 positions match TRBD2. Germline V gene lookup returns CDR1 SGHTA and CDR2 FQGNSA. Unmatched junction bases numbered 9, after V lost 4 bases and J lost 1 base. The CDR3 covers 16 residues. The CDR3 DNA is TGTGCCAGCAGCTCAGCGGGGGTGGGGAGGTCCTACGAGCAGTACTTC. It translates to CASSSAGVGRSYEQYF.